This T cell receptor (beta chain) was captured in a study of cytomegalovirus exposure and HLA in healthy donors. In regard to this clone: A junction end diverges from the germline sequence, so it may reflect a read error.

Per germline, CDR1 SSHAT and CDR2 FNYEAQ (reference sequence). The CDR3 is 15 amino acids. PCR involved 60 Vbeta and 13 Jbeta primers. Method: immunoSEQ multiplex PCR; TCRdb's copy keeps in-frame clones and lacks some. Of 130,000 to 150,000 clones detected, roughly 64% appear once; the ten largest clones hold around 2.9%. The clonotype was recovered from a woman aged 25 to 39 in good health and CMV-seropositive. The chain has TRBV7-7 and TRBJ1-4, with 8 positions matching TRBD1. Source material: PBMCs. CDR3 in DNA: TGTGCTAGCAGCTTACATACAGGGGGTGGTGAAAAACTGTTTTTT. Protein sequence: CASSLHTGGGEKLFF.